This TCR beta chain was profiled in a study of blood T cell repertoires in COVID-19. About the study: Sources were T cells, B-cell-depleted T cells, or PBMCs; the material itself was cDNA or gDNA.

V dropped 1 base and J dropped 3 bases, with 6 bases sitting between them. The CDR3 loop spans 13 amino acids. The germline gives CDR1 SEHNR, CDR2 FQNEAQ (reference sequence). Assay used: immunoSEQ multiplex PCR; TCRdb lists only in-frame clones, some missing. The table lists under 150,000 clones, approximately 91% of them singletons. The receptor was isolated from a woman aged 70-85 years who had recovered from COVID-19. The sequencing sample was made of peripheral blood. The genes are TRBV7-9 and TRBJ1-1; D unclear. CDR3: CASSLVTYTEAFF. CDR3 coding DNA: TGTGCCAGCAGCTTAGTGACATACACTGAAGCTTTCTTT.